A selection of T cell receptor beta chains follows, all from one sample in a study of shared clonotypes between healthy human individuals. The table came from immunoSEQ multiplex PCR; TCRdb's copy has only in-frame clones and leaves some out. The sample lists around 2,000,000 clones, 85% to 95% seen once, with less than 1.5% in the top ten. Sequences were obtained from naive CD8+ T cells sorted from blood. The source of these receptors is a young man in good health. Each CDR3 is given with its conserved first and last residue. The order of the fields is CDR3 protein, CDR3 DNA, V gene, D gene, J gene, clone size. D genes are given only for firm matches. Not every row has a clone size; where given, it reads once, few, many or a size class.

CDR3: CASSFWTDGYTF
DNA: TGTGCCAGCAGCTTCTGGACGGATGGCTACACCTTC
V: TRBV7-9
D: NA
J: TRBJ1-2
size: NA

CDR3: CASSETSGSYEQYF
DNA: TGTGCCAGCAGCGAAACTAGCGGGTCCTACGAGCAGTACTTC
V: TRBV7-9
D: TRBD2
J: TRBJ2-7
size: NA

CDR3: CASSAGLAGAYNEQFF
DNA: TGTGCCAGCAGTGCGGGTCTAGCGGGAGCCTACAATGAGCAGTTCTTC
V: TRBV6-1
D: TRBD2
J: TRBJ2-1
size: NA

CDR3: CASTVLAGGAYEQYF
DNA: TGTGCCAGCACCGTACTAGCGGGGGGGGCCTACGAGCAGTACTTC
V: TRBV6-5
D: TRBD2
J: TRBJ2-7
size: NA

CDR3: CASSARWDRGAGANVLTF
DNA: TGTGCCAGCAGTGCTCGCTGGGACAGGGGGGCTGGGGCCAACGTCCTGACTTTC
V: TRBV25-1
D: TRBD1
J: TRBJ2-6
size: NA

CDR3: CASSLILGDDMNTEAFF
DNA: TGTGCCAGCAGTTTAATCTTAGGCGATGATATGAACACTGAAGCTTTCTTT
V: TRBV28
D: NA
J: TRBJ1-1
size: NA

CDR3: CASSSGAGELFF
DNA: TGTGCCAGCAGCTCGGGTGCCGGGGAGCTGTTTTTT
V: TRBV11-2
D: NA
J: TRBJ2-2
size: NA

CDR3: CASSSDGISGNTIYF
DNA: TGTGCCAGCAGCTCTGACGGGATCTCTGGAAACACCATATATTTT
V: TRBV5-6
D: NA
J: TRBJ1-3
size: NA

CDR3: CASSLGTAMNTEAFF
DNA: TGTGCCAGCAGCTTAGGGACAGCGATGAACACTGAAGCTTTCTTT
V: TRBV7-8
D: NA
J: TRBJ1-1
size: NA

CDR3: CASSSSGENSYEQYF
DNA: TGTGCCAGCAGCTCCAGCGGGGAAAACTCCTACGAGCAGTACTTC
V: TRBV7-9
D: TRBD2
J: TRBJ2-7
size: NA

CDR3: CASSVGSRAYEQYF
DNA: TGTGCCAGCAGCGTAGGGTCCAGGGCCTACGAGCAGTACTTC
V: TRBV9
D: NA
J: TRBJ2-7
size: NA

CDR3: CASQDTSYGYTF
DNA: TGTGCCAGCCAAGACACTTCCTATGGCTACACCTTC
V: TRBV6-6
D: NA
J: TRBJ1-2
size: NA

CDR3: CASSLAGYQETQYF
DNA: TGTGCCAGCAGCTTAGCGGGGTACCAAGAGACCCAGTACTTC
V: TRBV7-2
D: NA
J: TRBJ2-5
size: NA

CDR3: CASSYGAGELFF
DNA: TGTGCCAGCAGTTACGGTGCCGGGGAGCTGTTTTTT
V: TRBV6-6
D: NA
J: TRBJ2-2
size: NA

CDR3: CASAGGTLIYNEQFF
DNA: TGCGCCAGCGCTGGGGGGACCCTGATATACAATGAGCAGTTCTTC
V: TRBV4-1
D: NA
J: TRBJ2-1
size: NA

CDR3: CASSQRAASNQPQHF
DNA: TGCGCCAGCAGCCAACGCGCAGCTAGCAATCAGCCCCAGCATTTT
V: TRBV4-1
D: NA
J: TRBJ1-5
size: NA

CDR3: CASSVGVELEQYF
DNA: TGTGCCAGCAGCGTAGGAGTAGAACTCGAGCAGTACTTC
V: TRBV9
D: NA
J: TRBJ2-7
size: few

CDR3: CASSVGRQTPYEQYF
DNA: TGTGCCAGCAGCGTGGGTCGACAAACCCCCTACGAGCAGTACTTC
V: TRBV9
D: NA
J: TRBJ2-7
size: NA

CDR3: CASSLTTNTGELFF
DNA: TGTGCCAGCAGTCTAACTACAAACACCGGGGAGCTGTTTTTT
V: TRBV2
D: NA
J: TRBJ2-2
size: NA

CDR3: CASSLRVADNEQFF
DNA: TGTGCCAGCAGCTTACGGGTTGCGGACAATGAGCAGTTCTTC
V: TRBV13
D: NA
J: TRBJ2-1
size: NA

CDR3: CASSYRGADTEAFF
DNA: TGTGCCAGCAGTTACAGGGGTGCAGACACTGAAGCTTTCTTT
V: TRBV6-6
D: NA
J: TRBJ1-1
size: once

CDR3: CASSGDNSYEQYF
DNA: TGTGCCAGCAGCGGGGACAACTCCTACGAGCAGTACTTC
V: TRBV9
D: NA
J: TRBJ2-7
size: few

CDR3: CASSTVSEGRDIQYF
DNA: TGTGCCAGCAGCACCGTGAGCGAGGGGCGGGACATTCAGTACTTC
V: TRBV5-6
D: NA
J: TRBJ2-4
size: NA

CDR3: CASSLRGSTNEKLFF
DNA: TGCGCCAGCAGCTTGCGGGGATCAACTAATGAAAAACTGTTTTTT
V: TRBV5-1
D: NA
J: TRBJ1-4
size: NA

CDR3: CASSLDLAGEADTQYF
DNA: TGCGCCAGCAGCCTTGACCTAGCGGGAGAAGCAGATACGCAGTATTTT
V: TRBV4-3
D: TRBD2
J: TRBJ2-3
size: once

CDR3: CASNRDRGLSEAFF
DNA: TGTGCCAGCAATCGGGACAGGGGGTTGTCTGAAGCTTTCTTT
V: TRBV27
D: TRBD1
J: TRBJ1-1
size: few

CDR3: CASSYLQGNTEAFF
DNA: TGTGCCAGCAGCTACCTACAGGGGAACACTGAAGCTTTCTTT
V: TRBV7-9
D: NA
J: TRBJ1-1
size: NA

CDR3: CASSLVPAGTDTEAFF
DNA: TGTGCCAGCAGCTTAGTACCCGCAGGAACCGACACTGAAGCTTTCTTT
V: TRBV11-2
D: NA
J: TRBJ1-1
size: NA

CDR3: CASTLHDVASGNTIYF
DNA: TGTGCCAGTACCCTCCACGATGTCGCCTCTGGAAACACCATATATTTT
V: TRBV19
D: NA
J: TRBJ1-3
size: NA

CDR3: CASSPDGMYTEAFF
DNA: TGTGCCAGCAGCCCCGACGGGATGTACACTGAAGCTTTCTTT
V: TRBV5-4
D: NA
J: TRBJ1-1
size: NA

CDR3: CSVVPDGGGDTQYF
DNA: TGCAGCGTCGTACCGGACGGGGGGGGAGATACGCAGTATTTT
V: TRBV29-1
D: TRBD2
J: TRBJ2-3
size: NA

CDR3: CAWRRNEQFF
DNA: TGTGCCTGGAGACGCAATGAGCAGTTCTTC
V: TRBV30
D: NA
J: TRBJ2-1
size: NA

CDR3: CASSPTTSGIYNEQFF
DNA: TGTGCCAGCAGCCCAACGACTAGCGGTATTTACAATGAGCAGTTCTTC
V: TRBV7-9
D: TRBD2
J: TRBJ2-1
size: NA

CDR3: CASSYAEGDNEQFF
DNA: TGTGCCAGCAGTTACGCGGAGGGGGACAATGAGCAGTTCTTC
V: TRBV6-5
D: NA
J: TRBJ2-1
size: NA

CDR3: CASSILAGAGSQYF
DNA: TGTGCCAGCAGCATACTAGCGGGGGCGGGGTCCCAGTACTTC
V: TRBV7-9
D: TRBD2
J: TRBJ2-5
size: NA

CDR3: CASSEVRGPAHYEQYF
DNA: TGTGCCAGCAGTGAAGTGAGGGGGCCAGCGCACTACGAGCAGTACTTC
V: TRBV2
D: TRBD1
J: TRBJ2-7
size: NA

CDR3: CSVGLQAPEAQYF
DNA: TGCAGCGTTGGTTTACAGGCGCCTGAGGCCCAGTACTTC
V: TRBV29-1
D: NA
J: TRBJ2-5
size: NA

CDR3: CASSHPGDEQYF
DNA: TGTGCCAGCAGCCACCCTGGAGACGAGCAGTACTTC
V: TRBV6-5
D: NA
J: TRBJ2-7
size: NA

CDR3: CASSLAPGGYNEQFF
DNA: TGTGCCAGCAGTTTAGCCCCGGGGGGATACAATGAGCAGTTCTTC
V: TRBV27
D: TRBD2
J: TRBJ2-1
size: NA

CDR3: CASSRADGTYEQYF
DNA: TGTGCCAGCAGTCGGGCCGATGGGACCTACGAGCAGTACTTC
V: TRBV7-9
D: NA
J: TRBJ2-7
size: once

CDR3: CASKMPPDTQYF
DNA: TGTGCCAGCAAAATGCCCCCAGATACGCAGTATTTT
V: TRBV2
D: NA
J: TRBJ2-3
size: once

CDR3: CASGKTGSTTEAFF
DNA: TGTGCCAGCGGGAAAACAGGGAGTACGACTGAAGCTTTCTTT
V: TRBV27
D: NA
J: TRBJ1-1
size: NA

CDR3: CASSITTDEQYF
DNA: TGTGCCAGTAGTATTACGACAGACGAGCAGTACTTC
V: TRBV19
D: NA
J: TRBJ2-7
size: NA

CDR3: CASGAYEQYF
DNA: TGTGCCAGCGGAGCGTACGAGCAGTACTTC
V: TRBV6-5
D: NA
J: TRBJ2-7
size: NA

CDR3: CASSYGERQGGDTQYF
DNA: TGTGCCAGCAGTTACGGGGAGCGTCAGGGGGGAGATACGCAGTATTTT
V: TRBV6-5
D: NA
J: TRBJ2-3
size: NA

CDR3: CASSLAGQYEQYF
DNA: TGTGCCAGCAGCTTAGCAGGACAGTACGAGCAGTACTTC
V: TRBV11-2
D: NA
J: TRBJ2-7
size: NA

CDR3: CAISVGGLTAPYEQYF
DNA: TGTGCCATCAGTGTGGGAGGGCTGACAGCGCCCTACGAGCAGTACTTC
V: TRBV10-3
D: TRBD2
J: TRBJ2-7
size: once

CDR3: CASSALAAYNEQFF
DNA: TGTGCCAGCAGCGCTCTAGCGGCCTACAATGAGCAGTTCTTC
V: TRBV9
D: TRBD2
J: TRBJ2-1
size: NA

CDR3: CASSPPGGEETQYF
DNA: TGTGCCAGCAGCCCCCCGGGGGGAGAAGAGACCCAGTACTTC
V: TRBV13
D: TRBD2
J: TRBJ2-5
size: once

CDR3: CASSLVVLDRGGKAFF
DNA: TGCGCCAGCAGCTTGGTCGTCCTAGACAGGGGCGGGAAAGCTTTCTTT
V: TRBV5-1
D: TRBD1
J: TRBJ1-1
size: NA

CDR3: CASSLDPRQGARWDTEAFF
DNA: TGCGCCAGCAGCTTGGACCCTCGACAGGGGGCGCGGTGGGACACTGAAGCTTTCTTT
V: TRBV5-1
D: TRBD1
J: TRBJ1-1
size: NA

CDR3: CASSSGLAGYEQYF
DNA: TGTGCCAGCAGTTCTGGACTAGCAGGCTACGAGCAGTACTTC
V: TRBV28
D: TRBD2
J: TRBJ2-7
size: NA

CDR3: CASSLAGGSDTQYF
DNA: TGTGCCAGCAGTCTGGCGGGGGGTTCAGATACGCAGTATTTT
V: TRBV28
D: TRBD2
J: TRBJ2-3
size: NA

CDR3: CASSLAHRLAGLYEQYF
DNA: TGTGCCAGCAGCTTAGCCCACAGACTAGCGGGGTTGTACGAGCAGTACTTC
V: TRBV7-2
D: TRBD2
J: TRBJ2-7
size: NA

CDR3: CASSWESGGELFF
DNA: TGTGCCAGCAGCTGGGAAAGCGGAGGGGAGCTGTTTTTT
V: TRBV4-2
D: NA
J: TRBJ2-2
size: few

CDR3: CASSLIPLAASSYNEQFF
DNA: TGTGCCAGCAGCTTGATCCCTCTAGCGGCCAGCTCCTACAATGAGCAGTTCTTC
V: TRBV5-6
D: TRBD2
J: TRBJ2-1
size: NA

CDR3: CASREGLYNEQFF
DNA: TGTGCCAGCAGAGAGGGACTATACAATGAGCAGTTCTTC
V: TRBV13
D: TRBD2
J: TRBJ2-1
size: NA

CDR3: CASSLASRDEQYF
DNA: TGTGCCAGCAGCTTGGCCTCCAGGGACGAGCAGTACTTC
V: TRBV5-4
D: NA
J: TRBJ2-7
size: NA

CDR3: CASSETGGAYIQYF
DNA: TGTGCCAGCAGCGAGACAGGGGGCGCATACATTCAGTACTTC
V: TRBV2
D: TRBD1
J: TRBJ2-4
size: NA